These 26 T cell receptor beta chains originate from one sample sequenced in a study of T cells in Graves' hyperthyroidism and ophthalmopathy. Researchers took RNA transcripts and amplified the TCR beta CDR3 regions from them. TCR CDR3 underwent first-round RT-PCR with the HTBI primer set. MiXCR, run by TCRdb on the multiplex PCR reads, gives a single entry per CDR3 protein. The sample records a few hundred thousand distinct CDR3 sequences, about 25% being singletons. Sequencing was performed on blood. These receptors came from a man aged 50 to 59 with Graves' hyperthyroidism.

This clonotype has a handful of counts. This chain connects TRBV20-1 to TRBJ2-7; 9 nucleotides agree with TRBD1. Per the germline V gene, CDR1 is DFQATT and CDR2 is SNEGSKA (reference sequence). CDR3 size: 15 residues. The V and J ends lost 5 bases and 1 base, in that order; junction bases with no gene match: 9. The CDR3 DNA sequence: TGCAGTGCTGGCCGGGACAGGGTGACTTCCTACGAGCAGTACTTC. Protein: CSAGRDRVTSYEQYF.

This clonotype has more than one count but fewer than ten. This chain uses TRBV6-2 or TRBV6-3 with TRBJ2-1; tentative D call: TRBD2 (5 bases). Germline assignment: CDR1 MNHEY and CDR2 SVGEGT. V was cut by 0 bases and J by 6 bases, with 6 bases left in between. There are 13 residues in the CDR3. CDR3 sequence reads: CASSYSRANEQFF. The CDR3 nucleotides are TGTGCCAGCAGTTACTCGAGGGCCAATGAGCAGTTCTTC.

The rearrangement uses TRBV15 and TRBJ2-1; no firm D call. The ends were cut back, 1 base at V and 8 bases at J, with 9 bases in the middle. The germline V gene encodes CDR1 LNHNV and CDR2 YYDKDF (reference sequence). The CDR3 consists of 13 residues. The DNA for the CDR3 is TGTGCCACCAGCAGAGGATCGGTTGATGAGCAGTTCTTC. It encodes CATSRGSVDEQFF.

The CDR3 DNA is TGTGCCAGCAGGCCAGGGGACAGGGGTTCGAACACCGGGGAGCTGTTTTTT. It specifies CASRPGDRGSNTGELFF. V is TRBV6-2 or TRBV6-3 and J is TRBJ2-2; TRBD1 aligns across 10 bases. This CDR3 is 17 amino acids long. V lost 6 bases and J lost 0; bases outside the gene matches: 7. CDR1 and CDR2 (germline): MNHEY, SVGEGT.

This clonotype was observed a few times. The rearrangement joins TRBV2 to TRBJ2-3, with D unresolved. Deletions cut 3 bases from V and 0 bases from J, with 10 bases between. CDR1 is SNHLY and CDR2 is FYNNEI in the germline V gene. The CDR3 loop spans 15 amino acids. CDR3 sequence: CASSEFRSSTDTQYF. The CDR3 nucleotides are TGTGCCAGCAGTGAGTTTAGGTCTAGCACAGATACGCAGTATTTT.

This chain links TRBV28 with TRBJ2-5; 8 bases line up with TRBD2. This CDR3 is built from 17 residues. The V gene end was trimmed by 5 bases and the J gene end by 6 bases; junction bases not matched to a gene: 17. CDR1 MDHEN and CDR2 SYDVKM come from the germline V gene. The CDR3 region is CASSLRGRSGSRQTQYF. CDR3 nucleotides: TGTGCCAGCAGTCTACGCGGTAGAAGCGGGAGTCGCCAGACCCAGTACTTC.

The chain joins TRBV9 to TRBJ2-7, with 7 bases that match TRBD1. V was pared by 3 bases and J by 7 bases, with 10 bases of the junction left unmatched. The CDR3 consists of 14 residues. The germline gives CDR1 SGDLS, CDR2 YYNGEE. The CDR3: CASSARQGIGEQYF. The DNA of the CDR3 is TGTGCCAGCAGCGCGCGACAGGGAATAGGGGAGCAGTACTTC.

J is TRBJ1-2 and V is TRBV28; D gene uncertain. The CDR3 contains 10 residues. Germline V gene lookup returns CDR1 MDHEN and CDR2 SYDVKM. The V and J ends lost 4 bases and 6 bases respectively, with 3 bases between them. The CDR3 DNA follows: TGTGCCAGCAGTTCAAATGGCTACACCTTC. It yields the protein CASSSNGYTF.

There are many counts of this clonotype. The V and J genes are TRBV20-1 and TRBJ2-7, with D uncertain. CDR1 DFQATT and CDR2 SNEGSKA come from the germline V gene (reference sequence). CDR3 length: 12 amino acids. Trimming removed 3 bases from V and 2 bases from J, with 8 bases in between. The CDR3 nucleotides are TGCAGTGCTAGTCCTAAAACCTACGAGCAGTACTTC. Translating gives CSASPKTYEQYF.

Many counts were recorded for this clonotype. V and J are TRBV7-9 and TRBJ2-3; D uncertain. The germline gives CDR1 SEHNR, CDR2 FQNEAQ (reference sequence). CDR3 length: 16 amino acids. The ends were cut back, 2 bases at V and 1 base at J, with 13 bases in the middle. DNA of the CDR3: TGTGCCAGCAGCTTAAGTCCTGATCTCCGCACAGATACGCAGTATTTT. Encoded protein: CASSLSPDLRTDTQYF.

This chain links TRBV7-8 with TRBJ2-3, with D perhaps assigned TRBD1 or TRBD2 (5 bases each). Trimming took off 5 bases at V and 0 bases at J, with 15 bases between the two ends. The CDR3 has 16 amino acids. CDR1 and CDR2 (germline): SGHVS, FQNEAQ. The chain's CDR3 is CASSITGTGSTDTQYF. In DNA form, the CDR3 reads TGTGCCAGCAGCATAACCGGGACGGGAAGCACAGATACGCAGTATTTT.

This clonotype was counted between two and nine times. The chain recombines TRBV5-1 with TRBJ2-2; 8 nucleotides match TRBD2. V shed 4 bases, J shed 5 bases, and the junction held 4 bases outside the gene matches. From germline, CDR1 is SGHRS and CDR2 YFSETQ. CDR3 length equals 14 residues. CDR3 in amino acids: CASSITSGTGELFF. In nucleotides, the CDR3 is TGCGCCAGCAGCATCACTAGCGGTACCGGGGAGCTGTTTTTT.

In this sample, this clonotype turned up once. The V gene is TRBV14, the J gene TRBJ2-5, with TRBD1 matching over 8 bases. The CDR3 is 16 residues long. With 4 bases clipped from V and 1 base from J, the junction kept 8 bases outside the gene matches. Germline CDR1 and CDR2: SGHDN and FVKESK. CDR3 coding DNA: TGTGCCAGCAGCCGCGTTAGAGGGACAGGCCAAGAGACCCAGTACTTC. Translated: CASSRVRGTGQETQYF.

This clonotype occurred many times. The rearrangement uses TRBV20-1 and TRBJ2-3, with D perhaps assigned TRBD1 or TRBD2 (5 bases each). Per germline, CDR1 DFQATT and CDR2 SNEGSKA (reference sequence). Trimming shortened V by 7 bases and J by 8 bases, and 22 bases separated the two germline ends. CDR3 length: 14 amino acids. Written as DNA, the CDR3 is TGCAGTGTTTCACTGGGACCTACCATTACTACGCAGTATTTT. Residues: CSVSLGPTITTQYF.

A note on this clonotype: It is unclear where the CDR3 begins or ends on the DNA, so no DNA is shown, and the CDR3 is as TCRdb lists it. The chain joins TRBV5-1 to TRBJ1-2; TRBD1 reflects the table's D call only, with no check against the DNA. The CDR3 is 15 residues long, counting both termini. Germline CDR1 reads SGHRS; CDR2 reads YFSETQ. This CDR3 is CASRFGPGGIYGYTF.

V gene TRBV24-1 combines with J gene TRBJ2-2; 9 bases fit TRBD2. Germline-derived CDR1 and CDR2 are KGHDR and SFDVKD. With V trimmed by 8 bases and J by 2 bases, 2 bases remained unmatched. There are 14 residues in the CDR3. The CDR3 DNA follows: TGTGCCACCACCGGGACTAGCAACACCGGGGAGCTGTTTTTT. Translated, it gives CATTGTSNTGELFF.

The chain links TRBV19 to TRBJ1-1, with 9 bases aligning to TRBD1. CDR3 size: 13 residues. Germline trimming cut 6 bases from V and 6 bases from J; bases unmatched to any gene: 5. Germline values: CDR1 LNHDA, CDR2 SQIVND (reference sequence). CDR3 residues: CASSGQGIAEAFF. The CDR3 nucleotides read TGTGCCAGTAGCGGACAGGGGATAGCTGAAGCTTTCTTT. The whole variable domain, filled in from reference TRBV19 and TRBJ1-1, reads DGGITQSPKYLFRKEGQNVTLSCEQNLNHDAMYWYRQDPGQGLRLIYYSQIVNDFQKGDIAEGYSVSREKKESFPLTVTSAQKNPTAFYLCASSGQGIAEAFFGQGTRLTVV.

In its sample, this clonotype was seen a few times. The V and J genes are TRBV20-1 and TRBJ1-1; D perhaps matches TRBD1 (6 bases). CDR1 is DFQATT, CDR2 SNEGSKA, per germline (reference sequence). Trimming left V 6 bases short and J 6 bases short, with 11 bases between. The CDR3 is 11 residues long. The CDR3 is CSARGYAEAFF. CDR3 bases: TGCAGTGCCAGGGGATACGCTGAAGCTTTCTTT.

This clonotype was counted a few times. The chain carries TRBV20-1 and TRBJ2-5; tentatively, D is TRBD1 (6 bases). This CDR3 spans 13 amino acids. Trimming pared 6 bases from V and 2 bases from J, leaving 13 bases between. Per the germline V gene, CDR1 is DFQATT and CDR2 is SNEGSKA (reference sequence). CDR3 sequence (DNA): TGCAGTGCCCAACAGGGCCTACAAGAGACCCAGTACTTC. This translates into CSAQQGLQETQYF.

The rearrangement joins TRBV10-3 to TRBJ2-1, with D uncertain. V was trimmed by 11 bases and J by 4 bases, leaving 18 bases between them. This CDR3 region has 14 residues. CDR1 is ENHRY and CDR2 is SYGVKD in the germline V gene. DNA of the CDR3: TGTGCCGCAGGTCTTGCGGAACCTTACAATGAGCAGTTCTTC. Translated, it gives CAAGLAEPYNEQFF.

This chain uses TRBV10-3 with TRBJ1-2; 9 nucleotides line up with TRBD1. Germline CDR1 and CDR2: ENHRY and SYGVKD. The length of the CDR3 is 16 residues. V lost 6 bases and J lost 6; bases outside the gene matches: 14. CDR3 DNA: TGTGCCATCAGCGGTGACAGGGGGATGTCAGTGGATGGCTACACCTTC. It encodes CAISGDRGMSVDGYTF.

The rearrangement links TRBV24-1 to TRBJ2-7; 7 nucleotides agree with TRBD1. The ends lost 4 bases at V and 0 bases at J; junction bases unmatched: 5. The germline V gene has CDR1 KGHDR and CDR2 SFDVKD. The CDR3 loop spans 15 amino acids. The CDR3 region is CATSDPGQNSYEQYF. The CDR3, as DNA: TGTGCCACCAGTGACCCGGGACAGAACTCCTACGAGCAGTACTTC.

Points on this clonotype: This clone may be a read error of a much larger clone one base away. The rearrangement uses TRBV28 and TRBJ2-7; D gene unclear. The J call may not be correct, given that the DNA end is closer to TRBJ2-1. Per the germline V gene, CDR1 is MDHEN and CDR2 is SYDVKM. The CDR3 totals 14 residues. The CDR3 sequence is CASSPPGQPYEQFF. CDR3 nucleotides: TGTGCCAGCTCACCGCCTGGGCAGCCCTACGAGCAGTTCTTC.

The V and J genes are TRBV7-9 and TRBJ1-5; unclear D gene. CDR1 is SEHNR, CDR2 FQNEAQ, per germline (reference sequence). Trimming shortened V by 6 bases and J by 3 bases, and 15 bases separated the two germline ends. The CDR3 covers 15 residues. The CDR3 DNA is TGTGCCAGCAGTTCCAGCTACCGACCCAATCAGCCCCAGCATTTT. It specifies CASSSSYRPNQPQHF. Full variable domain (missing parts from reference TRBV7-9 and TRBJ1-5): DTGVSQNPRHKITKRGQNVTFRCDPISEHNRLYWYRQTLGQGPEFLTYFQNEAQLEKSRLLSDRFSAERPKGSFSTLEIQRTEQGDSAMYLCASSSSYRPNQPQHFGDGTRLSIL.

The chain combines TRBV6-2 or TRBV6-3 with TRBJ2-7; 7 bases agree with TRBD2. The V segment lost 4 bases and the J segment 4 bases; nucleotides outside the gene matches: 7. Germline V CDR1 and CDR2: MNHEY, SVGEGT. The length of the CDR3 is 14 residues. The CDR3 DNA sequence: TGTGCCAGCAGTTGGGGCGGGAGTAGGTACGAGCAGTACTTC. This translates into CASSWGGSRYEQYF.

As for this clonotype: Germline is not matched at one junction end, which may reflect a read error. This sequence joins TRBV6-9 and TRBJ2-6, with D tentatively TRBD1 (5 bases). The CDR3 length is 16 residues. Germline V CDR1 and CDR2: MNHGY, SVAAGI. The CDR3 DNA follows: TGTGCCAGCAGTTCAAGGACGGCCTCTGGGGCCAACGCCCTGACTTTC. Translated: CASSSRTASGANALTF.